This T cell receptor (beta chain) was recovered during a study of radiotherapy plus CTLA-4 blockade in lung cancer. Study-wide results and caveats: The study found tumor-derived TCR clones expanded in blood after radiotherapy plus ipilimumab.

Trimming cost V 0 bases and J 0 bases; bases outside gene matches: 5. The CDR3 has 19 residues. Germline V gene sequence: CDR1 SGHRS, CDR2 YFSETQ. Concerning this clone: The antigen is undetermined.

TCRdb's table, derived via immunoSEQ multiplex PCR, lists solely in-frame clones and lacks some. The sample shows 85,000 to 90,000 clones, around nine tenths of them seen only once. Patients had chemo-refractory metastatic non-small-cell lung cancer and received focal radiation plus CTLA-4 blockade that used ipilimumab. The source of this sequence is a human donor with non-small cell lung cancer that progressed on radiotherapy plus ipilimumab. V is TRBV5-1 and J is TRBJ2-1; 14 nucleotides match TRBD2. Sequencing used peripheral blood, obtained from a patient treated with radiotherapy plus ipilimumab. CDR3 loop: CASSLAPGTSGSSYNEQFF. CDR3 in DNA: TGCGCCAGCAGCTTGGCCCCTGGGACTAGCGGGAGCTCCTACAATGAGCAGTTCTTC.